This T cell receptor (beta chain) was found in a study of pediatric ulcerative colitis. V lost 1 base, J lost 3 bases, and 8 bases stayed unmatched. This CDR3 has 16 residues. Germline values: CDR1 SEHNR, CDR2 FQNEAQ (reference sequence). Sequencing depth was up to 500,000 reads per sample. The method was immunoSEQ multiplex PCR; TCRdb's version includes in-frame clones alone and lacks a portion of them. The profile shows tens of thousands of clones, less than 90% of them singletons. This chain connects TRBV7-9 to TRBJ1-1; 7 nucleotides line up with TRBD1. The TCR was taken from a boy between 10 and 17 years old with severe ulcerative colitis. Sequencing was done on a sample of blood. The CDR3 loop is CASSLGLGQGDTEAFF. CDR3 nucleotides: TGTGCCAGCAGCTTAGGGTTGGGGCAGGGGGACACTGAAGCTTTCTTT.